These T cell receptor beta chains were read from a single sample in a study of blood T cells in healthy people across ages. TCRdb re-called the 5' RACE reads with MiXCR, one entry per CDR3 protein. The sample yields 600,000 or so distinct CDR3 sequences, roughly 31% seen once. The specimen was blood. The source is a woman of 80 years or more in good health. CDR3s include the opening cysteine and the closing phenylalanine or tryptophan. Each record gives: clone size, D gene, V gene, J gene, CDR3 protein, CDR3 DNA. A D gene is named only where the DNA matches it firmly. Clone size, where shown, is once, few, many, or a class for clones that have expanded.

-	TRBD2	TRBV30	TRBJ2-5	CAWTAGGPGEQYF	TGTGCCTGGACGGCGGGGGGGCCCGGGGAGCAGTACTTC
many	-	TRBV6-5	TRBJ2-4	CASSYSRGGMAKNIQYF	TGTGCCAGCAGTTACTCGAGGGGCGGAATGGCCAAAAACATTCAGTACTTC
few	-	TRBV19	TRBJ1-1	CAATRSDTEAFF	TGTGCCGCGACGAGGTCGGACACTGAAGCTTTCTTT
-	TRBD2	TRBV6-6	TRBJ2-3	CASSYSAGGAGTGTQYF	TGTGCCAGCAGTTACTCTGCCGGGGGGGCCGGAACAGGTACGCAGTATTTT
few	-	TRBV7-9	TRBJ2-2	CASSISGLNTGELFF	TGTGCCAGCAGCATCTCGGGACTGAACACCGGGGAGCTGTTTTTT
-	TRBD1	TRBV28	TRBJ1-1	CASSLRSWTGGPNTEAFF	TGTGCCAGCAGTTTAAGGAGTTGGACAGGGGGCCCGAACACTGAAGCTTTCTTT
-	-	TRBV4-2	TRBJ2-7	CASSQDLRGGYNDQYF	TGTGCCAGCAGCCAAGATCTGAGGGGCGGCTACAATGACCAGTACTTC
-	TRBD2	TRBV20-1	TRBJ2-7	CSARGTSGTYEQYF	TGCAGTGCTAGAGGGACTAGCGGGACTTACGAGCAGTACTTC
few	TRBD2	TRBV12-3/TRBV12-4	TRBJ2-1	CASSLNSGGAETQFF	TGTGCCAGCAGTTTAAATTCGGGGGGGGCAGAGACCCAGTTCTTC
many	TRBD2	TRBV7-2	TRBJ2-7	CASSLGSGGFYEQYF	TGTGCCAGCAGCTTAGGGAGCGGGGGTTTCTACGAGCAGTACTTC
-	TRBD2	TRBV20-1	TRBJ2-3	CSASSREKTDTQYF	TGCAGTGCTAGTTCGCGGGAGAAGACAGATACGCAGTATTTT
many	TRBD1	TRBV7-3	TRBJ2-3	CASSLGGTGGATDTQYF	TGTGCCAGCAGCTTAGGGGGGACAGGGGGCGCGACAGATACGCAGTATTTT
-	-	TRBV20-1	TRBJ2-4	CSATPGALAKNIQYF	TGCAGTGCCACACCAGGGGCCTTAGCCAAAAACATTCAGTACTTC
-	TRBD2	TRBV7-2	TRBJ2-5	CASSLRGGGLNEQYF	TGTGCCAGCAGCTTAAGAGGCGGGGGTCTCAATGAGCAGTACTTC
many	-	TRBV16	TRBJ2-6	CASSKAGVGANVLTF	TGTGCCAGCAGTAAAGCAGGGGTTGGGGCCAACGTCCTGACTTTC
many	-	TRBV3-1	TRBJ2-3	CASSRRGDTDTQYF	TGTGCCAGCAGCCGAAGAGGAGACACAGATACGCAGTATTTT
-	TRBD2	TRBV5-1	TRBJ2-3	CASSLVSGVSTDTQYF	TGCGCCAGCAGCTTGGTCAGCGGGGTCAGCACAGATACGCAGTATTTT
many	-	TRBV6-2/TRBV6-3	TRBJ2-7	CAIAGSYEQYF	TGTGCCATCGCGGGGTCCTACGAGCAGTACTTC
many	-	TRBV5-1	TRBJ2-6	CASSLISSGANVLTF	TGCGCCAGCAGCTTGATCTCCTCTGGGGCCAACGTCCTGACTTTC
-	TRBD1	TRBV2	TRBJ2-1	CASSGQGGTYNEQFF	TGTGCCAGCAGCGGACAGGGGGGCACCTACAATGAGCAGTTCTTC
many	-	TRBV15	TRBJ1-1	CATSRDVARQRMNTEAFF	TGTGCCACCAGCAGAGATGTGGCGAGACAGAGGATGAACACTGAAGCTTTCTTT
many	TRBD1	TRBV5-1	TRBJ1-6	CASSLRTGDNSPLHF	TGCGCCAGCAGCTTAAGGACAGGGGATAATTCACCCCTCCACTTT
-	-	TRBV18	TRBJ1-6	CASSLLQGFSSPLHF	TGTGCCAGCTCACTTCTTCAGGGTTTTTCTTCACCCCTCCACTTT
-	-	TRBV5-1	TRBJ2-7	CASSLSGTYYNEQYF	TGCGCCAGCAGCTTATCCGGGACATACTACAATGAGCAGTACTTC
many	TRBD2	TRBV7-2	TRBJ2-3	CASTPRLAIDTQYF	TGTGCCAGCACCCCTCGACTAGCTATAGATACGCAGTATTTT
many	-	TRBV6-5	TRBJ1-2	CASQPGTVTKYGYTF	TGTGCCAGCCAACCCGGGACCGTCACGAAGTATGGCTACACCTTC
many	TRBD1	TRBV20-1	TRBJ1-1	CSATWTGPNTEAFF	TGCAGTGCTACCTGGACAGGTCCGAACACTGAAGCTTTCTTT
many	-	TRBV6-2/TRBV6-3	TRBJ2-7	CASSSRVREQYF	TGTGCCAGCAGTTCCAGGGTTCGGGAGCAGTACTTC
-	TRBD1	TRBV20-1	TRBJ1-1	CSARDGTGLTEAFF	TGCAGTGCTAGAGATGGGACAGGCCTCACTGAAGCTTTCTTT
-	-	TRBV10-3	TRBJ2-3	CAISESFGEAGDTQYF	TGTGCCATCAGTGAGTCTTTTGGGGAGGCGGGAGATACGCAGTATTTT
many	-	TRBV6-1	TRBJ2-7	CASSPKRKGMDGYEQYF	TGTGCCAGCAGCCCCAAGAGAAAAGGGATGGACGGGTACGAGCAGTACTTC
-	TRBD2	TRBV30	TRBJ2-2	CAWSPPAGGLGELFF	TGTGCCTGGAGCCCCCCAGCGGGGGGGCTCGGGGAGCTGTTTTTT
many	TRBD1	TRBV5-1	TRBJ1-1	CASSLGGPGQGKNTEAFF	TGCGCCAGCAGCTTGGGCGGCCCGGGACAGGGAAAAAACACTGAAGCTTTCTTT
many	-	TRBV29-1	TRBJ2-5	CSVGDTRETQYF	TGCAGCGTTGGGGACACCCGAGAGACCCAGTACTTC
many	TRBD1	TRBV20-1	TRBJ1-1	CSAKGRTGNTEAFF	TGCAGTGCGAAGGGCCGGACAGGGAACACTGAAGCTTTCTTT
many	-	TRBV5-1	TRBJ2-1	CASSLDGQLYNEQFF	TGCGCCAGCAGCTTGGATGGACAGCTCTACAATGAGCAGTTCTTC
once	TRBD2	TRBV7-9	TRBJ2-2	CASSFLLSGGNTGELFF	TGTGCCAGCAGCTTTCTGCTTAGCGGGGGGAACACCGGGGAGCTGTTTTTT
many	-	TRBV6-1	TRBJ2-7	CASTKDRNEQYF	TGTGCCAGCACCAAGGACAGAAACGAGCAGTACTTC
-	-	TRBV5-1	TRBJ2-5	CANSLSNEQYF	TGCGCCAACAGCCTTAGCAATGAGCAGTACTTC
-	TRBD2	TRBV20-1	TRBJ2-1	CSAQRGRGGEQFF	TGCAGTGCTCAGCGGGGGCGTGGGGGTGAGCAGTTCTTC
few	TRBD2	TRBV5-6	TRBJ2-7	CASSPAGENEQYF	TGTGCCAGCAGCCCTGCGGGAGAGAACGAGCAGTACTTC
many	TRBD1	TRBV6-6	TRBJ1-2	CASSQTGASGYTF	TGTGCCAGCAGTCAAACAGGGGCGAGTGGCTACACCTTC
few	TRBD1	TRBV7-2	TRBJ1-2	CASSLTPDRGRCGGYTF	TGTGCCAGCAGCTTAACGCCCGACAGGGGGCGTTGCGGTGGCTACACCTTC